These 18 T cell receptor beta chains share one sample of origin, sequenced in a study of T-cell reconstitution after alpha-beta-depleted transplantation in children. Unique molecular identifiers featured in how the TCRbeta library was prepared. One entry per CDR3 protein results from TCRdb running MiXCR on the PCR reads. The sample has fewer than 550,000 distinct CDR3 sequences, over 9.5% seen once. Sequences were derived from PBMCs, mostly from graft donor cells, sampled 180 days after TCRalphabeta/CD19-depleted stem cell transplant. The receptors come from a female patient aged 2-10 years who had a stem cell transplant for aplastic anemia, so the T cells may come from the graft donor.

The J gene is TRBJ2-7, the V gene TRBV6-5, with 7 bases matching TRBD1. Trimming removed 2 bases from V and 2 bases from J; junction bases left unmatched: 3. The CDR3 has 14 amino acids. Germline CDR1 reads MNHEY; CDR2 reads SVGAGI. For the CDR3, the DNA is TGTGCCAGCAGTTACGACAGGGTCGCCTACGAGCAGTACTTC. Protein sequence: CASSYDRVAYEQYF.

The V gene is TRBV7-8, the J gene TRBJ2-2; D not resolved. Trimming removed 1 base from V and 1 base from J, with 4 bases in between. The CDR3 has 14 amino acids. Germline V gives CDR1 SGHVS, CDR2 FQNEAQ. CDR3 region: CASSLDQNTGELFF. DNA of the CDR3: TGTGCCAGCAGCTTAGACCAGAACACCGGGGAGCTGTTTTTT.

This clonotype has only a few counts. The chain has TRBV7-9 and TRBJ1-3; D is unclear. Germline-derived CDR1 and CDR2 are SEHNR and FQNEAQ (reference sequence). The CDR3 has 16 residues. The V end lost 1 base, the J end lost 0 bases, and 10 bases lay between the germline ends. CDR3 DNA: TGTGCCAGCAGCTTAGATGGTCGGAGCTCTGGAAACACCATATATTTT. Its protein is CASSLDGRSSGNTIYF.

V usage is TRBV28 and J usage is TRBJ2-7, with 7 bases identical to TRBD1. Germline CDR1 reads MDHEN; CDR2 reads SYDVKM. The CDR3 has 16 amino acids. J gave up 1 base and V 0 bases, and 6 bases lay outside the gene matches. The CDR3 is CASSLWDRTISYEQYF. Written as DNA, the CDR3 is TGTGCCAGCAGTTTATGGGACAGGACGATTTCCTACGAGCAGTACTTC.

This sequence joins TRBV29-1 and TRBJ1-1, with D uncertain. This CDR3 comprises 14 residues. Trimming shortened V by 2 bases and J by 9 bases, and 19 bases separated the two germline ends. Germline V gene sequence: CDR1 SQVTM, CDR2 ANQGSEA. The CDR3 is CSVESGVSRAQAFF. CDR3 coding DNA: TGCAGCGTTGAATCCGGTGTATCTCGGGCCCAAGCTTTCTTT.

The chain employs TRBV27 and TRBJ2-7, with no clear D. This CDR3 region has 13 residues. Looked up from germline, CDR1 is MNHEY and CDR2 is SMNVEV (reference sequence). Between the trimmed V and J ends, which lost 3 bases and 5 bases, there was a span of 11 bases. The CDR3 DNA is TGTGCCAGCAGTTTTAAAACCGGAGACGAGCAGTACTTC. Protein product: CASSFKTGDEQYF.

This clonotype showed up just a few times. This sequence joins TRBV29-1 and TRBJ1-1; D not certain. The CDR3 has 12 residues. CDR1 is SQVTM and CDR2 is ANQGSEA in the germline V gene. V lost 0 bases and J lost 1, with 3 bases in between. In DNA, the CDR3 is TGCAGCGTTGAAGAAGGGAACACTGAAGCTTTCTTT. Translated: CSVEEGNTEAFF.

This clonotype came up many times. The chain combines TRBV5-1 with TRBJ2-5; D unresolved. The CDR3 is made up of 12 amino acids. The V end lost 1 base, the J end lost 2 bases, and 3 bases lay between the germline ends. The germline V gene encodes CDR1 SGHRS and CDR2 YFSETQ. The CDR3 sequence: CASSLRQETQYF. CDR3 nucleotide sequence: TGCGCCAGCAGCTTGAGACAAGAGACCCAGTACTTC.

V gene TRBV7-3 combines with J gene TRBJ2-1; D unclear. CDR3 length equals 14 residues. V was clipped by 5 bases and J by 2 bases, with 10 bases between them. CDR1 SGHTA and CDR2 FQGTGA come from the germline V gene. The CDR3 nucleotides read TGTGCCAGCAGCCCCGGTAAGGCCTACAATGAGCAGTTCTTC. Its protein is CASSPGKAYNEQFF.

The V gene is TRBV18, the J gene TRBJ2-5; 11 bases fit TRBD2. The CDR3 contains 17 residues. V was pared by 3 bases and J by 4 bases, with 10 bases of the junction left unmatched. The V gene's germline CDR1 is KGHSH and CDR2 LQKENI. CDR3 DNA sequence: TGTGCCAGCTCACCTGCAGGGCTAGCGGGAGGCGGAGAGACCCAGTACTTC. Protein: CASSPAGLAGGGETQYF.

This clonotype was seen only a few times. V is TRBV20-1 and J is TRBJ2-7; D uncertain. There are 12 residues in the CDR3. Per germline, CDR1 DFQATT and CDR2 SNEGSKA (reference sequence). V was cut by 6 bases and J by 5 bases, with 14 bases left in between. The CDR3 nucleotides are TGCAGTGCCCCCCGGCGGAGTCACGAGCAGTACGTC. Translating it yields CSAPRRSHEQYV.

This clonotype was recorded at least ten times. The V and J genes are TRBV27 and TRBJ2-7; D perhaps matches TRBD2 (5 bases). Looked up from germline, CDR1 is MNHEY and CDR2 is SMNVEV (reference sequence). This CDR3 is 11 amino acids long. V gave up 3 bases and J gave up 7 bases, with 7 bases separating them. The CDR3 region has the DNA TGTGCCAGCAGTTTGAGGGTGGAGCAGTACTTC. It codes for CASSLRVEQYF.

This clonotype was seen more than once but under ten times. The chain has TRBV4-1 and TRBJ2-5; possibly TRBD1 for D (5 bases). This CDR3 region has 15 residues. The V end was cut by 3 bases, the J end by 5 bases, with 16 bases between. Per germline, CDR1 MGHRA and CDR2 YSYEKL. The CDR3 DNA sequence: TGCGCCAGCAGCCAGGTCGAGACAGTTGTTGAGACCCAGTACTTC. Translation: CASSQVETVVETQYF.

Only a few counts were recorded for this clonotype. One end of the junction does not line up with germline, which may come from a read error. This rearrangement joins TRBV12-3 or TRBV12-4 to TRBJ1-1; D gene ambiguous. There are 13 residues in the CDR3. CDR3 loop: CASSLGGHTEVFF. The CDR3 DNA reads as TGTGCCAGCAGTTTAGGCGGTCACACTGAAGTTTTCTTT.

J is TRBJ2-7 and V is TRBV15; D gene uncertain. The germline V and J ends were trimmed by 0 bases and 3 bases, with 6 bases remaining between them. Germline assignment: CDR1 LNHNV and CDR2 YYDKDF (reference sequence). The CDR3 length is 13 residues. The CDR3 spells CATSRDQFYEQYV. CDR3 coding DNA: TGTGCCACCAGCAGAGATCAATTCTACGAGCAGTACGTC.

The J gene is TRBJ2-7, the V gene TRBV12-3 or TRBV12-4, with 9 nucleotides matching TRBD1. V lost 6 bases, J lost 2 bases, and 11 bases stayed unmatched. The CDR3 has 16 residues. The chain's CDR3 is CASSPDRGIAPYEQYF. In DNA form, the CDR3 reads TGTGCCAGCAGCCCCGACAGGGGGATCGCCCCCTACGAGCAGTACTTC.

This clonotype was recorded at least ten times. Here the CDR3 reads CASTESGLAGAGNIQYF. As DNA, the CDR3 is TGCGCCAGCACCGAATCGGGACTAGCGGGAGCAGGAAACATTCAGTACTTC. This chain links TRBV5-1 with TRBJ2-4; 14 positions match TRBD2. The CDR3 covers 17 residues. V lost 6 bases and J lost 6; bases outside the gene matches: 11. Germline lookup yields CDR1 SGHRS and CDR2 YFSETQ.

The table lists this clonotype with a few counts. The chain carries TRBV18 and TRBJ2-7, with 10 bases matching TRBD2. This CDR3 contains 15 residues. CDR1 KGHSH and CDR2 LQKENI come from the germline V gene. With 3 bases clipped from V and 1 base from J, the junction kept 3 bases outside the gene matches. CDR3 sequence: CASSPGLADSYEQYF. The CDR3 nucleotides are TGTGCCAGCTCACCCGGACTAGCGGATTCCTACGAGCAGTACTTC.